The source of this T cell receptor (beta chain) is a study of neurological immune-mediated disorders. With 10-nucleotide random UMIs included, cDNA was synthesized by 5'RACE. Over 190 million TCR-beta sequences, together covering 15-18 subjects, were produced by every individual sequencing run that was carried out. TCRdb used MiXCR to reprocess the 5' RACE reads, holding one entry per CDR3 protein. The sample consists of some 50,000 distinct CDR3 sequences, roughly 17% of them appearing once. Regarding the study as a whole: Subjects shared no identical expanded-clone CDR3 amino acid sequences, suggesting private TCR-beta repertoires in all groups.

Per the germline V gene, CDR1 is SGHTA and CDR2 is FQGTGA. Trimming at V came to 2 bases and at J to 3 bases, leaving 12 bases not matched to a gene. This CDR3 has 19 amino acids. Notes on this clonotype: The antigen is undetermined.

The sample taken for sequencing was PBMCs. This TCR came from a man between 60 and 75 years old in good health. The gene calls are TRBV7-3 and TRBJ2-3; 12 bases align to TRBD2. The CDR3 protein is CASSLLAGGLKEATDTQYF. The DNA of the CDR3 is TGTGCCAGCAGCTTACTAGCGGGAGGGCTCAAGGAGGCAACAGATACGCAGTATTTT.